The clone carrying this T cell receptor (beta chain) was counted a few times. Its antigen is currently unknown. Template material for amplifying TCR beta CDR3 regions consisted of RNA transcripts. RT-PCR in the first round (using the HTBI primer set) targeted the TCR CDR3. MiXCR, run by TCRdb on the multiplex PCR reads, gives a single entry per CDR3 protein. The sample consists of under 700,000 distinct CDR3 sequences, about 45% of them appearing once. The source of the sample is a study of T cells in Graves' hyperthyroidism and ophthalmopathy. Study results and limitations: Stable hyperthyroidism was told apart from ophthalmopathy by a model built on 13 V-J features.

V gave up 10 bases and J gave up 4 bases, with 17 bases separating them. CDR1 and CDR2 from the germline V gene are ENHRY and SYGVKD. The CDR3 loop spans 14 amino acids. The sequencing input was peripheral blood or thyroid tissue (not recorded which). This chain connects TRBV10-3 to TRBJ1-5; D gene ambiguous. This TCR came from a young woman with Graves' hyperthyroidism. The CDR3 loop is CASSKSPENQPQHF. In DNA form, the CDR3 reads TGTGCCAGCAGCAAGAGCCCGGAAAATCAGCCCCAGCATTTT.